Listed below are T cell receptor beta chains from one sample, sequenced in a study of OX40 agonist ivuxolimab in advanced cancers. The method was immunoSEQ multiplex PCR; TCRdb's version includes in-frame clones alone and lacks a portion of them. This table has over 45,000 clones, over 85% appearing once. Source: CD4+ or CD8+ T cells sorted from blood, taken in a trial of the OX40 agonist ivuxolimab. Receptor source: an adult with an advanced solid tumor such as melanoma, head and neck, liver or kidney cancer. CDR3s include the opening cysteine and the closing phenylalanine or tryptophan. D genes are given only for firm matches. Expanded clones are given a class, and other clones once, few, many or no size at all.

.	TRBV19	TRBJ2-1	TRBD2	CASSTRTSGSPSYNEQFF	TGTGCCAGTAGTACCAGGACTAGCGGGAGTCCTTCCTACAATGAGCAGTTCTTC
.	TRBV4-1	TRBJ2-3	TRBD2	CASSNRLAGATDTQYF	TGCGCCAGCAGCAACAGACTAGCGGGAGCCACAGATACGCAGTATTTT
.	TRBV7-6	TRBJ2-5	.	CASSLEGSQYF	TGTGCCAGCAGCTTAGAGGGCTCCCAGTACTTC
.	TRBV4-3	TRBJ2-2	.	CASSQDGDLNTGELFF	TGCGCCAGCAGCCAAGACGGGGACTTGAACACCGGGGAGCTGTTTTTT
.	TRBV15	TRBJ1-2	.	CATSPSRQGGHGYTF	TGTGCCACCAGTCCCAGCAGGCAGGGAGGCCATGGCTACACCTTC
.	TRBV7-2	TRBJ2-7	TRBD1	CASSLGRWTGFYEQYF	TGTGCCAGCAGCTTAGGGCGCTGGACAGGGTTTTACGAGCAGTACTTC
.	TRBV2	TRBJ2-7	TRBD1	CASRIRGDRGNYEQYF	TGTGCCAGCAGGATCAGAGGGGACAGGGGGAACTACGAGCAGTACTTC
.	TRBV19	TRBJ2-7	.	CASSTRDNYEQYF	TGTGCCAGTAGTACCCGGGACAACTACGAGCAGTACTTC
.	TRBV28	TRBJ2-1	TRBD1	CASRGQGQGDNEQFF	TGTGCCAGCAGGGGTCAGGGACAGGGGGACAATGAGCAGTTCTTC
few	TRBV7-6	TRBJ1-2	.	CASSSGADYQGYTF	TGTGCCAGCAGCTCCGGGGCCGATTACCAAGGCTACACCTTC
few	TRBV5-1	TRBJ2-5	TRBD1	CASSLGAGTGETQYF	TGCGCCAGCAGCTTGGGAGCAGGGACAGGAGAGACCCAGTACTTC
.	TRBV5-5	TRBJ2-7	.	CASSPRPGSSSYEQYF	TGTGCCAGCAGCCCACGCCCAGGGTCAAGCTCCTACGAGCAGTACTTC
.	TRBV4-2	TRBJ2-1	TRBD2	CASSPLVGTSGRVYNEQFF	TGTGCCAGCAGCCCACTCGTGGGGACTAGCGGGAGAGTTTACAATGAGCAGTTCTTC
.	TRBV27	TRBJ2-7	.	CASSGPTDEQYF	TGTGCCAGCAGCGGACCTACGGACGAGCAGTACTTC
.	TRBV11-2	TRBJ2-2	.	CASSLGRYTGELFF	TGTGCCAGCAGCTTGGGGCGATACACCGGGGAGCTGTTTTTT
.	TRBV5-6	TRBJ2-7	TRBD1	CASSLAWHRGLSSYEQYF	TGTGCCAGCAGCTTGGCCTGGCACAGGGGGCTAAGCTCCTACGAGCAGTACTTC
.	TRBV19	TRBJ2-1	TRBD2	CASSIGLAGVGNEQFF	TGTGCCAGTAGTATTGGACTAGCGGGAGTGGGGAATGAGCAGTTCTTC
.	TRBV7-9	TRBJ2-7	.	CASSFNYEQYF	TGTGCCAGCAGCTTTAACTACGAGCAGTACTTC
.	TRBV7-9	TRBJ1-1	.	CASSPSRTEAFF	TGTGCCAGCAGCCCCTCGAGAACTGAAGCTTTCTTT
.	TRBV7-8	TRBJ2-7	TRBD2	CASSLGYSGSYEQYF	TGTGCCAGCAGCTTAGGGTATAGCGGGAGCTACGAGCAGTACTTC
.	TRBV29-1	TRBJ2-3	.	CSVELRDGLDTQYF	TGCAGCGTTGAACTCCGGGACGGCCTAGATACGCAGTATTTT
once	TRBV7-2	TRBJ1-1	TRBD1	CASSSLQGRNTEAFF	TGTGCCAGCAGCTCTTTACAGGGGCGGAACACTGAAGCTTTCTTT
.	TRBV28	TRBJ2-5	.	CASSFTGSGFETQYF	TGTGCCAGCAGTTTTACAGGGTCAGGCTTTGAGACCCAGTACTTC
once	TRBV29-1	TRBJ1-4	.	CSVGGGRAGQLFF	TGCAGCGTTGGCGGTGGCAGGGCGGGTCAACTGTTTTTT
.	TRBV4-3	TRBJ2-2	.	CASSQDRRRELFF	TGCGCCAGCAGCCAAGATCGGAGGCGGGAGCTGTTTTTT
.	TRBV7-8	TRBJ2-7	TRBD1	CASSVDRDQYF	TGTGCCAGCAGCGTAGACAGGGACCAGTACTTC
.	TRBV6-6	TRBJ1-1	.	CASSLTGTEAFF	TGTGCCAGCAGTCTCACCGGAACTGAAGCTTTCTTT
.	TRBV11-3	TRBJ1-1	.	CASSLRGGDEAFF	TGTGCCAGCAGCTTACGGGGAGGTGATGAAGCTTTCTTT
once	TRBV2	TRBJ2-1	TRBD2	CASMTQELAGEFGFF	TGTGCCAGCATGACCCAAGAACTAGCGGGAGAGTTTGGGTTCTTC
.	TRBV19	TRBJ2-3	.	CASSIRRPDRSADTQYF	TGTGCCAGTAGTATAAGGCGGCCGGACCGATCAGCAGATACGCAGTATTTT
.	TRBV19	TRBJ2-7	.	CASSIGSAGQQYF	TGTGCCAGTAGTATAGGAAGCGCAGGGCAGCAGTACTTC
.	TRBV9	TRBJ2-7	TRBD1	CASSVGDSSYEQYF	TGTGCCAGCAGCGTAGGGGACAGTTCCTACGAGCAGTACTTC
.	TRBV30	TRBJ1-3	.	CAWSAADSGNTIYF	TGTGCCTGGTCGGCCGCGGACTCTGGAAACACCATATATTTT
.	TRBV5-4	TRBJ2-7	TRBD2	CASSLGPGRNEQYF	TGTGCCAGCAGCTTAGGTCCCGGGAGGAACGAGCAGTACTTC
.	TRBV2	TRBJ1-5	.	CASSEGQANQPQHF	TGTGCCAGCAGTGAAGGTCAGGCAAATCAGCCCCAGCATTTT
.	TRBV7-9	TRBJ1-5	.	CASSSPEGGNQPQHF	TGTGCCAGCAGCAGTCCCGAGGGCGGCAATCAGCCCCAGCATTTT
.	TRBV28	TRBJ1-4	.	CASSPGEVNEKLFF	TGTGCCAGCAGTCCAGGGGAAGTTAATGAAAAACTGTTTTTT
.	TRBV7-6	TRBJ2-5	.	CASSAARKETQYF	TGTGCCAGCAGCGCCGCCCGGAAAGAGACCCAGTACTTC
once	TRBV9	TRBJ2-1	.	CASSPWIRDEQFF	TGTGCCAGCAGCCCCTGGATCCGGGATGAGCAGTTCTTC
.	TRBV7-6	TRBJ2-3	.	CASSSTDTQYF	TGTGCCAGCAGTTCAACAGATACGCAGTATTTT
.	TRBV29-1	TRBJ2-7	TRBD2	CSVEGTSGAYEQYF	TGCAGCGTTGAAGGGACTAGCGGGGCCTACGAGCAGTACTTC
.	TRBV6-5	TRBJ2-1	.	CASSYSPPPAYNEQFF	TGTGCCAGCAGTTACAGCCCCCCACCTGCCTACAATGAGCAGTTCTTC
.	TRBV10-3	TRBJ1-2	.	CAIRSGENYGYTF	TGTGCCATCAGATCCGGGGAAAACTATGGCTACACCTTC
.	TRBV5-6	TRBJ2-5	.	CASSLGTVYQETQYF	TGTGCCAGCAGCTTGGGGACAGTGTACCAAGAGACCCAGTACTTC
.	TRBV19	TRBJ2-7	.	CASSPDSSYEQYF	TGTGCCAGTAGCCCGGATAGCTCCTACGAGCAGTACTTC
.	TRBV27	TRBJ2-3	.	CASSLVGTDTQYF	TGTGCCAGCAGTTTGGTGGGCACAGATACGCAGTATTTT
.	TRBV9	TRBJ1-3	.	CASSPTGNSGNTIYF	TGTGCCAGCAGCCCGACAGGAAACTCTGGAAACACCATATATTTT